One sample yielded the 9 T cell receptor beta chains listed below, sequenced in a study of blood T cell repertoires in COVID-19. Profiled with immunoSEQ multiplex PCR; TCRdb holds only in-frame clones, not every one. The sample has about 83,000 clones, 88% seen once; the top ten hold nearly 45%. The sample was peripheral blood. All receptors derive from a human donor in a cohort sampled during active COVID-19.

This clone was detected ten times or more. This chain joins TRBV28 and TRBJ2-1; D unclear. CDR3 length: 14 amino acids. CDR1 and CDR2 from the germline V gene are MDHEN and SYDVKM. The V end was cut by 2 bases, the J end by 3 bases, with 8 bases between. The CDR3 DNA sequence: TGTGCCAGCAGTTTAAAGAGCGACTACAATGAGCAGTTCTTC. It translates to CASSLKSDYNEQFF.

This clone was seen a single time. The chain combines TRBV6-5 with TRBJ1-5; no clear D gene. V lost 2 bases and J 5 bases, leaving 7 bases between the germline ends. Germline loops: CDR1 MNHEY, CDR2 SVGAGI. The CDR3 is made up of 13 amino acids. The CDR3: CASSYRRDQPQHF. The CDR3 DNA reads as TGTGCCAGCAGTTACAGGCGGGATCAGCCCCAGCATTTT.

This clone was found once. The chain combines TRBV11-3 with TRBJ1-1, with D unresolved. V was trimmed by 2 bases and J by 3 bases, leaving 10 bases between them. In germline, CDR1 is SGHNT, CDR2 YENEEA. The CDR3 runs to 14 residues. The CDR3 bases are TGTGCCAGCAGCTTATCTGGCAGGCACACTGAAGCTTTCTTT. It translates to CASSLSGRHTEAFF.

The chain couples TRBV18 to TRBJ2-5; TRBD2 agrees at 8 bases. Germline values: CDR1 KGHSH, CDR2 LQKENI. The CDR3 totals 15 residues. Germline trimming cut 1 base from V and 0 bases from J; bases unmatched to any gene: 1. The CDR3 DNA reads as TGTGCCAGCTCACCACAGCGGGAGTACCAAGAGACCCAGTACTTC. Protein sequence: CASSPQREYQETQYF.

The rearrangement links TRBV5-1 to TRBJ2-3, with a weak D call TRBD2 (5 bases). The germline gives CDR1 SGHRS, CDR2 YFSETQ. This CDR3 is 13 amino acids long. The V and J ends lost 8 bases and 6 bases respectively, with 16 bases between them. The CDR3 protein is CASGRGHTDTQYF. As DNA, the CDR3 is TGCGCCAGTGGACGGGGTCATACGGATACGCAGTATTTT.

This chain links TRBV21-1 with TRBJ1-4. TRBV21-1 is flagged as a pseudogene. The CDR3 length is 16 residues. CDR3 nucleotide sequence: TGTGCCAGCAGCAAATTCCTCTGCGCAACTAATGAAAAACTGTTTTTT. It codes for CASSKFLCATNEKLFF.

This chain links TRBV7-3 with TRBJ2-3, with D unclear. CDR1 and CDR2 from the germline V gene are SGHTA and FQGTGA. Trimming removed 0 bases at V and 2 bases at J, with 6 bases between. This CDR3 spans 14 amino acids. CDR3 bases: TGTGCCAGCAGCTTAACTGGCAACACAGATACGCAGTATTTT. Protein sequence: CASSLTGNTDTQYF.

This clone was seen only a few times. The chain joins TRBV5-1 to TRBJ2-1; 10 nucleotides match TRBD1. CDR1 SGHRS and CDR2 YFSETQ come from the germline V gene. After removal of 4 bases from V and 8 bases from J, the junction contained 6 bases not matched to a gene. This CDR3 spans 14 amino acids. CDR3 bases: TGCGCCAGCAGCCCGGACAGGGGGAGTCATGAGCAGTTCTTC. Protein: CASSPDRGSHEQFF. The full variable domain, with the rest looked up from reference TRBV5-1 and TRBJ2-1, is KAGVTQTPRYLIKTRGQQVTLSCSPISGHRSVSWYQQTPGQGLQFLFEYFSETQRNKGNFPGRFSGRQFSNSRSEMNVSTLELGDSALYLCASSPDRGSHEQFFGPGTRLTVL.

This chain connects TRBV5-4 to TRBJ2-1; possible D gene TRBD1, 6 bases. The CDR3 has 15 amino acids. V was clipped by 0 bases and J by 1 base, with 8 bases between them. Germline assignment: CDR1 SGHNT and CDR2 YYREEE (reference sequence). In nucleotides, the CDR3 is TGTGCCAGCAGCTTGGAACAGGGATCCTACAATGAGCAGTTCTTC. Amino acids: CASSLEQGSYNEQFF.